Sequencing of this T cell receptor beta chain was carried out in a study of control samples from healthy donors and cancer patients. Assay: immunoSEQ multiplex PCR; the TCRdb copy retains only in-frame clones and omits some. The sample consists of 95,000 to 120,000 clones, about 80% of them appearing once. The germline V gene encodes CDR1 SEHNR and CDR2 FQNEAQ (reference sequence). V was pared by 5 bases and J by 4 bases, with 9 bases between. The CDR3 contains 13 residues. The chain joins TRBV7-9 to TRBJ1-5, with no clear D. This clonotype was obtained from a man in his late teens or twenties in good health. The specimen sequenced was blood. The CDR3 sequence: CASSPDVNQPQHF. The CDR3 nucleotides read TGTGCCAGCAGCCCCGATGTAAATCAGCCCCAGCATTTT.